The present T cell receptor (beta chain) was sequenced within a study of blood T cell repertoires in COVID-19. Across the study: The United States, Italy and Spain provided the acute and convalescent COVID-19 samples. Sources were T cells, B-cell-depleted T cells, or PBMCs; the material itself was cDNA or gDNA.

Sequencing used immunoSEQ multiplex PCR; TCRdb keeps in-frame clones, though not all of them. The sample gives about 250,000 clones, roughly four fifths of which show up once; roughly 9.8% is in the top ten. V was clipped by 1 base and J by 3 bases; unmatched bases: 10. Germline CDR1 is LNHNV and CDR2 is YYDKDF (reference sequence). The length of the CDR3 is 18 residues. The sequenced material came from peripheral blood. The clonotype was recovered from a man at least 80 years old with acute or convalescent COVID-19. The genes are TRBV15 and TRBJ2-3; 10 positions agree with TRBD2. The chain's CDR3 is CATSRGASGSPRTDTQYF. The CDR3 DNA reads TGTGCCACCAGCAGAGGAGCTAGCGGGAGTCCTCGTACAGATACGCAGTATTTT.